This T cell receptor beta chain was profiled in a study of OX40 agonist ivuxolimab in advanced cancers. Study-wide findings and caveats: Relative to CD4+, CD8+ T cells held more expanded clones on average.

Germline assignment: CDR1 SNHLY and CDR2 FYNNEI. The CDR3 extends over 12 amino acids. The V end was cut by 8 bases, the J end by 3 bases, with 11 bases between. This clone was seen a few times. Its antigen is not identified. Assay: immunoSEQ multiplex PCR; the TCRdb copy retains only in-frame clones and omits some. The sample has fewer than 100,000 clones, roughly 87% seen once. The chain carries TRBV2 and TRBJ2-7; D call uncertain. The specimen comprised CD4+ or CD8+ T cells sorted from blood, sampled in a trial of the OX40 agonist ivuxolimab. This receptor was taken from an adult with an advanced solid tumor such as melanoma, head and neck, liver or kidney cancer. The CDR3 coding sequence is TGTGCCAGCCAAAAGGGATACTACGAGCAGTACTTC. Residues: CASQKGYYEQYF.